Below, one T cell receptor beta chain is given with its context. The antigen remains undetermined. The table came from immunoSEQ multiplex PCR; TCRdb's copy has only in-frame clones and leaves some out. The table includes 100,000 to 150,000 clones, roughly nine tenths detected once. This record comes from a study of cytomegalovirus exposure and HLA in healthy donors. Study observations and caveats: Listed as cytomegalovirus-associated were 164 TCR beta chains. Rare TCR sequences dominated, though some public TCRs recurred in many donors. Testing in vitro showed a few CMV-associated chains specific for CMV antigens.

The CDR3 covers 18 residues. Germline CDR1 and CDR2: MGHRA and YSYEKL. J was trimmed by 1 base and V by 1 base; bases with no gene match: 8. The source is a woman between 18 and 29 years old in good health and CMV-seronegative. The sequenced sample was PBMCs. The chain is built from TRBV4-1 and TRBJ2-1, with TRBD2 matching 9 bases. This chain's CDR3 is CASSQGGLAGESYNEQFF. The CDR3 region has the DNA TGCGCCAGCAGCCAAGGCGGCTTAGCGGGAGAGTCCTACAATGAGCAGTTCTTC.